Listed below are T cell receptor beta chains from one sample, sequenced in a study of T cell responses to AZD1222 COVID-19 vaccine. Repertoires were generated with immunoSEQ multiplex PCR, while TCRdb's copy carries only in-frame clones and drops some. This repertoire shows about 180,000 clones, roughly 91% found once; its top ten account for around 1.9%. Sample: peripheral blood, taken 28 days after the second AZD1222 dose. The receptors shown here come from an adult who received the AZD1222 COVID-19 vaccine. The CDR3 runs from the conserved cysteine through the conserved F or W. D genes are given only for firm matches.

CDR3 protein: CASSYPGQGVQYF; V gene: TRBV6-5; J gene: TRBJ2-7; D gene: TRBD1
CDR3 protein: CASSLRRGNRVRSTEAFF; V gene: TRBV7-4; J gene: TRBJ1-1; D gene: -
CDR3 protein: CASSPGGIGKKYEQYF; V gene: TRBV5-4; J gene: TRBJ2-7; D gene: -
CDR3 protein: CAISGAQEGQPQHF; V gene: TRBV10-3; J gene: TRBJ1-5; D gene: -
CDR3 protein: CASSRSGTLSIETQYF; V gene: TRBV7-9; J gene: TRBJ2-5; D gene: -
CDR3 protein: CASSPGPTHGYTF; V gene: TRBV2; J gene: TRBJ1-2; D gene: -
CDR3 protein: CASSLEPGRNQPQHF; V gene: TRBV11-2; J gene: TRBJ1-5; D gene: -
CDR3 protein: CASSLSRKPRGKLFF; V gene: TRBV28; J gene: TRBJ1-4; D gene: -
CDR3 protein: CASSQGVGRQQPQHF; V gene: TRBV3-1/TRBV3-2; J gene: TRBJ1-5; D gene: -
CDR3 protein: CASRGTDSYEQYF; V gene: TRBV7-9; J gene: TRBJ2-7; D gene: TRBD1
CDR3 protein: CASSLLGQGGGYTF; V gene: TRBV11-2; J gene: TRBJ1-2; D gene: TRBD1
CDR3 protein: CASKEGGVGTEQFF; V gene: TRBV25-1; J gene: TRBJ2-1; D gene: -
CDR3 protein: CASSLGPGGNEQFF; V gene: TRBV5-1; J gene: TRBJ2-1; D gene: TRBD2
CDR3 protein: CASNPGQGYYEQYF; V gene: TRBV19; J gene: TRBJ2-7; D gene: TRBD1
CDR3 protein: CASSRRTSGTTGELFF; V gene: TRBV5-1; J gene: TRBJ2-2; D gene: TRBD2
CDR3 protein: CASSLERGSPLHF; V gene: TRBV7-3; J gene: TRBJ1-6; D gene: -
CDR3 protein: CASRGQGAGTGELFF; V gene: TRBV2; J gene: TRBJ2-2; D gene: TRBD1
CDR3 protein: CASSVVGGGADTQYF; V gene: TRBV9; J gene: TRBJ2-3; D gene: TRBD2
CDR3 protein: CASSLVRGSTNEKLFF; V gene: TRBV11-3; J gene: TRBJ1-4; D gene: -
CDR3 protein: CAWTTTVSPNTEAFF; V gene: TRBV30; J gene: TRBJ1-1; D gene: -
CDR3 protein: CARSPRWQGGGEQYF; V gene: TRBV7-5; J gene: TRBJ2-7; D gene: -
CDR3 protein: CASTLMMGAAGEQFF; V gene: TRBV19; J gene: TRBJ2-1; D gene: -
CDR3 protein: CASSFPPSGAADTQYF; V gene: TRBV27; J gene: TRBJ2-3; D gene: TRBD2
CDR3 protein: CASSLPGQGARGYTF; V gene: TRBV7-9; J gene: TRBJ1-2; D gene: TRBD1
CDR3 protein: CASRQTGISHYEQYF; V gene: TRBV25-1; J gene: TRBJ2-7; D gene: TRBD1
CDR3 protein: CASSLSVGGPFSYGYTF; V gene: TRBV7-7; J gene: TRBJ1-2; D gene: -
CDR3 protein: CASGLVLGRDTYNEQFF; V gene: TRBV12-5; J gene: TRBJ2-1; D gene: -
CDR3 protein: CASYTAGNTIYF; V gene: TRBV6-5; J gene: TRBJ1-3; D gene: -
CDR3 protein: CASSGGTGPISSYEQYF; V gene: TRBV9; J gene: TRBJ2-7; D gene: -
CDR3 protein: CASSLTPVNTEAFF; V gene: TRBV28; J gene: TRBJ1-1; D gene: -
CDR3 protein: CASSIRDQGGTEAFF; V gene: TRBV19; J gene: TRBJ1-1; D gene: -
CDR3 protein: CSAADIGYGYTF; V gene: TRBV29-1; J gene: TRBJ1-2; D gene: -
CDR3 protein: CASSERELTGNTIYF; V gene: TRBV25-1; J gene: TRBJ1-3; D gene: -
CDR3 protein: CASSLWDEQYF; V gene: TRBV12-3/TRBV12-4; J gene: TRBJ2-7; D gene: -
CDR3 protein: CASSPGTVPRNSPLHF; V gene: TRBV5-4; J gene: TRBJ1-6; D gene: TRBD1
CDR3 protein: CASSQGGQVRSGNTIYF; V gene: TRBV4-1; J gene: TRBJ1-3; D gene: TRBD1
CDR3 protein: CASSLTGNTGELFF; V gene: TRBV7-3; J gene: TRBJ2-2; D gene: -
CDR3 protein: CASSFSRGGVGGYTF; V gene: TRBV28; J gene: TRBJ1-2; D gene: -
CDR3 protein: CASSLVGTGPYEQYF; V gene: TRBV7-9; J gene: TRBJ2-7; D gene: -
CDR3 protein: CASSSRGAGIGQETQYF; V gene: TRBV11-3; J gene: TRBJ2-5; D gene: -
CDR3 protein: CASSWTRNTEAFF; V gene: TRBV6-5; J gene: TRBJ1-1; D gene: -